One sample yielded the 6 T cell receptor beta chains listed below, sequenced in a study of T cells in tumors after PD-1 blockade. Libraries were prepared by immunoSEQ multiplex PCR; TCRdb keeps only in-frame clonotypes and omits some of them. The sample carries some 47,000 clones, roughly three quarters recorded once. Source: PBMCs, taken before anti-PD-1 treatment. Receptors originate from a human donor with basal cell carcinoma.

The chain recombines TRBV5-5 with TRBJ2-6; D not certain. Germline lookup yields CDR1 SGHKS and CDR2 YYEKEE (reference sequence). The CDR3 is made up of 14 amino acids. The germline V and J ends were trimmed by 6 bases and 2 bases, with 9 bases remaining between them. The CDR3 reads CASTPLTGANVLTF. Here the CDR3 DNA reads TGTGCCAGCACCCCACTTACTGGGGCCAACGTCCTGACTTTC.

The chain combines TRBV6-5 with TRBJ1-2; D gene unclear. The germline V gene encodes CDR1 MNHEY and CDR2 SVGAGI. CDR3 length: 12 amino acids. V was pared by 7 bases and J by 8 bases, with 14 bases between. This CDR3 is CASTRFPKGYTF. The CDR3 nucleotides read TGTGCCAGCACCAGATTCCCGAAAGGCTACACCTTC.

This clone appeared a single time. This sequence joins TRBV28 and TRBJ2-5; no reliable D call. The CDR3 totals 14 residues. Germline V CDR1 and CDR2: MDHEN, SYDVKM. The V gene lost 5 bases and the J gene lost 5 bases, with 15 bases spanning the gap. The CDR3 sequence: CASSHQERSETQYF. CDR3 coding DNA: TGTGCCAGCAGTCACCAGGAGAGATCGGAGACCCAGTACTTC.

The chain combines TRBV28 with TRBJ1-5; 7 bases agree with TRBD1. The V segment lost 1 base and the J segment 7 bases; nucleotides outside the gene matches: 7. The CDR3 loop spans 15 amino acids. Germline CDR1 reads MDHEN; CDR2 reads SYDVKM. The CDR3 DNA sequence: TGTGCCAGCAGTTTATCTACGACAGGGCGCCAGCCCCAGCATTTT. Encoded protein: CASSLSTTGRQPQHF.

The CDR3 is CASSQSSYEQYF. The CDR3 bases are TGTGCCAGCAGTCAGAGCTCCTACGAGCAGTACTTC. The chain carries TRBV12-3 or TRBV12-4 and TRBJ2-7; D remains unclear. V was shortened by 5 bases and J by 0 bases, with 5 bases between the two germline ends. This CDR3 has 12 residues.

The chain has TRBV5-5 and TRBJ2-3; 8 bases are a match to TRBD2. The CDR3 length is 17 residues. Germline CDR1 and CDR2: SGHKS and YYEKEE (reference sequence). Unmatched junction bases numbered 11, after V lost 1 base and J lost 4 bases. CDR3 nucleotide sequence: TGTGCCAGCAGCTTGTTCGGGGCCGGGGGGGCCCCAGATACGCAGTATTTT. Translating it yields CASSLFGAGGAPDTQYF.